This T cell receptor beta chain is drawn from a study of cytomegalovirus exposure and HLA in healthy donors. It was with 60 Vbeta and 13 Jbeta primers that the PCR ran. The assay was immunoSEQ multiplex PCR, and TCRdb's table has in-frame clones only and misses some. Its table records about 130,000 clones. In germline, CDR1 is MDHEN, CDR2 SYDVKM. Trimming pared 2 bases from V and 5 bases from J, leaving 15 bases between. This CDR3 is built from 16 residues. Material: PBMCs. This receptor was obtained from a man younger than 35 in good health and CMV-seronegative. V usage is TRBV28 and J usage is TRBJ1-4, with D unresolved. CDR3 sequence (DNA): TGTGCCAGCAGTTTAGGAGCGGGCGGAGGGAATGAAAAACTGTTTTTT. Translating gives CASSLGAGGGNEKLFF.